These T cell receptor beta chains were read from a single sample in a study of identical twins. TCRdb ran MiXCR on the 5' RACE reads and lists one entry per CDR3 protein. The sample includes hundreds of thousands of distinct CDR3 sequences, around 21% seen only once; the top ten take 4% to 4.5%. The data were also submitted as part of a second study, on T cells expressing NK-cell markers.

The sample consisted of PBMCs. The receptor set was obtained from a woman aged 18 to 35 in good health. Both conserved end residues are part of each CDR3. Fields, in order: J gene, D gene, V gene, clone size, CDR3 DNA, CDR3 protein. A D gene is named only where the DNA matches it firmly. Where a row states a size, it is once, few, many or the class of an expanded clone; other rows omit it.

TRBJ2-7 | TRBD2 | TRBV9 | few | TGTGCCAGCAGCGTAGGAGCTAGCGGGGTCTCCTACGAGCAGTACTTC | CASSVGASGVSYEQYF
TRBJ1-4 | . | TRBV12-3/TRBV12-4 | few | TGTGCCAGCAGTTTAAGGGGTTATTATGAAAAACTGTTTTTT | CASSLRGYYEKLFF
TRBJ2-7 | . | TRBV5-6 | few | TGTGCCAGCAGCTTGATGTATGGACGTAGCGCGGAGGACGAGCAGTACTTC | CASSLMYGRSAEDEQYF
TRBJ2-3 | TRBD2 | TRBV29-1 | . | TGCAGCGTCGGGACTAGCGGGACCTGGAGCACAGATACGCAGTATTTT | CSVGTSGTWSTDTQYF
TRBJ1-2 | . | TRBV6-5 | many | TGTGCCAGCAGTTACGGGCAGCACTATGGCTACACCTTC | CASSYGQHYGYTF
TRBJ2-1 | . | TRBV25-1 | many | TGTGCCAGCAGTGAGACATGGTTGTACAATGAGCAGTTCTTC | CASSETWLYNEQFF
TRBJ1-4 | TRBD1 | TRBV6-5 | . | TGTGCCAGCAGTAACAGGGGCCCCCGGGAAAAACTGTTTTTT | CASSNRGPREKLFF
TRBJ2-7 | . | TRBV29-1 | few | TGCAGCGTTCGGGACGACACCTACGAGCAGTACTTC | CSVRDDTYEQYF
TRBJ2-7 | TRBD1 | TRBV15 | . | TGTGCCACCAGCGGACTACGGGACAGGGACTACGAGCAGTACTTC | CATSGLRDRDYEQYF
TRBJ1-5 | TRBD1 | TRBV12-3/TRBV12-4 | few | TGTGCCAGCAGAGACTCGGGACAGGGGGAACAGCCCCAGCATTTT | CASRDSGQGEQPQHF
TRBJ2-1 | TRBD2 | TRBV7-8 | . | TGTGCCAGCGGCAGTAGACTAGCGGGTATCAATGAGCAGTTCTTC | CASGSRLAGINEQFF
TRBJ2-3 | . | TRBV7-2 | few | TGTGCCAGCAGCACTCGGGGCACAGATACGCAGTATTTT | CASSTRGTDTQYF
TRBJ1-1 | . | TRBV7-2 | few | TGTGCCAGCAGTCCGGATAGGGGGTACGCTGAAGCTTTCTTT | CASSPDRGYAEAFF
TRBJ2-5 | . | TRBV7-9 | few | TGTTCCAGCACCACGGGCGGGGAAGAGACCCAGTACTTC | CSSTTGGEETQYF
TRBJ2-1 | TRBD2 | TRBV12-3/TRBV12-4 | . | TGTGCCAGCAGTCGGCCCTGGGGGGGGGGTAATGAGCAGTTCTTC | CASSRPWGGGNEQFF
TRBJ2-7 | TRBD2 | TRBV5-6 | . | TGTGCCAGCACCTTAGGACTAGCGGCAGCCGAGCAGTACTTC | CASTLGLAAAEQYF
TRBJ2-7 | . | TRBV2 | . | TGTGCCAGCAGTCGGGACATTACCTACGAGCAGTACTTC | CASSRDITYEQYF
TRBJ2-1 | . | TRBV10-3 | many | TGTGCCATCAGTGAGTCCCCTGGAAGGGGCAATGAGCAGTTCTTC | CAISESPGRGNEQFF
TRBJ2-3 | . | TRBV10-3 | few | TGTGCCATCAGTGAGCCCTCGACCAGCACAGATACGCAGTATTTT | CAISEPSTSTDTQYF
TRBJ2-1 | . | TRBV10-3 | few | TGTGCCATCAGTGAGTGGGGCGGAGGCAATGAGCAGTTCTTC | CAISEWGGGNEQFF
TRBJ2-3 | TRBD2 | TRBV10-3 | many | TGTGCCTCGAACGGGAGGACAACTTCAGATACGCAGTATTTT | CASNGRTTSDTQYF
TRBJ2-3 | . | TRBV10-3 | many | TGTGCCACCAGGGGCACAGATACGCAGTATTTT | CATRGTDTQYF
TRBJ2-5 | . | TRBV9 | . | TGTGCCAGCAGCCCATTCGGCGGGGTAGAGACCCAGTACTTC | CASSPFGGVETQYF
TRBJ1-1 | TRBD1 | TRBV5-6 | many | TGTGCCAGCAGCTTTAGACAGGGATCTAACACTGAAGCTTTCTTT | CASSFRQGSNTEAFF
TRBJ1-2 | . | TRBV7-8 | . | TGTGCCAGCAGCTTAGGCAACCTAAGGCAAAATGGCTACACCTTC | CASSLGNLRQNGYTF
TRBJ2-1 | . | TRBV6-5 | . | TGTGCCAGCAGTTACTACGCTAGCTTAGAGCAGTTCTTC | CASSYYASLEQFF
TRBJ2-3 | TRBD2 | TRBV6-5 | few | TGTGCCAGCAGTTACTCGACAAATAGCGGGAGGGCACCCGATACGCAGTATTTT | CASSYSTNSGRAPDTQYF
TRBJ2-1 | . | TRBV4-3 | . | TGCGCCAGCAGCCAAGTTCGGCGGGACGAGCAGTTCTTC | CASSQVRRDEQFF
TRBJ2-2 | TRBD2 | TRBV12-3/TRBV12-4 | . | TGTGCCAGCAGGCCCGGACAGCGGGGGGACGGGGAGCTGTTTTTT | CASRPGQRGDGELFF
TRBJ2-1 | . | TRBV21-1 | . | TGTGCCAGCAGATCACAAATCTCCTACAATGAGCAGTTCTTC | CASRSQISYNEQFF
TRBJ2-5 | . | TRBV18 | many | TGTGCCAGCAGCCCATCGGAGACCCAGTACTTC | CASSPSETQYF
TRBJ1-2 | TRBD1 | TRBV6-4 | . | TGTGCCAGCAGTGACTCCCCTGGACAGGGCTATGGCTACACCTTC | CASSDSPGQGYGYTF
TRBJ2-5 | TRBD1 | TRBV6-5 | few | TGTGCCAGCAGTTACCAAGGGGGCTGGGAGACCCAGTACTTC | CASSYQGGWETQYF
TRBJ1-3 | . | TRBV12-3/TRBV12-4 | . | TGTGCCAGCAGAGGGACTCCTTCAAAGGGGAACTCTGGAAACACCATATATTTT | CASRGTPSKGNSGNTIYF
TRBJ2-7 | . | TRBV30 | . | TGTGCCTGGAGTGTCAACAGAGCCTACGAGCAGTACTTC | CAWSVNRAYEQYF
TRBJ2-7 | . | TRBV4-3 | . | TGCGCCAGCAGCCAAGTGGGGGGTGGAGTCTCCTACGAGCAGTACTTC | CASSQVGGGVSYEQYF
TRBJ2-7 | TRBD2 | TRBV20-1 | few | TGCAGTGCTAGGACAGGAAGGGGACTAGCGGAGCCCTACGAGCAGTACTTC | CSARTGRGLAEPYEQYF
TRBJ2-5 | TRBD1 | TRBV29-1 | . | TGCAGCGCCCGACAGGGAGTGGGAGAGACCCAGTACTTC | CSARQGVGETQYF
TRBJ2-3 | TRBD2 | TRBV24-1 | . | TGTGCCACCAGTGATGGGGCCAGGCGGGGGGCAAAGAGAGATACGCAGTATTTT | CATSDGARRGAKRDTQYF
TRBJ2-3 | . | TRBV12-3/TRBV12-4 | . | TGTGCCAGCGAGGTCAGAGATATGCAGTATTTT | CASEVRDMQYF
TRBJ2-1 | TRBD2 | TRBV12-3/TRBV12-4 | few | TGTGCCAGCAGAGGACTAGCGGGAGGGACATCCTACAATGAGCAGTTCTTC | CASRGLAGGTSYNEQFF
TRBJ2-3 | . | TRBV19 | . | TGTGCCAGTAGTTCGCTCATGGGGGCCGGAGATACGCAGTATTTT | CASSSLMGAGDTQYF
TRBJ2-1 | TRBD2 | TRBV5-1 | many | TGCGCCAGCAGCTTGGGGGGGACTAGTTTCAATGAGCAGTTCTTC | CASSLGGTSFNEQFF
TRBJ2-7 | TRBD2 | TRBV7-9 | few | TGTGCCAGCAGCTTCACGCGGGGGGCCTACTACGAGCAGTACTTC | CASSFTRGAYYEQYF
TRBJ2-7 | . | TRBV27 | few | TGTGCCAGCAGTTTACGGCTAGCGACAACCTACGAGCAGTACTTC | CASSLRLATTYEQYF
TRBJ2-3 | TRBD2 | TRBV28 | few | TGTGCCAGCAGTTTAGGCGGGAGGGGAGATACGCAGTATTTT | CASSLGGRGDTQYF
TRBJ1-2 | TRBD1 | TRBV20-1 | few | TGCAGTGCTAGAGATCGGGACAGGCGTAACTATGGCTACACCTTC | CSARDRDRRNYGYTF
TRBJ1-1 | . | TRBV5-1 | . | TGCGCCAGCTGTTATGATGTCCCCCCGAACACTGAAGCTTTCTTT | CASCYDVPPNTEAFF
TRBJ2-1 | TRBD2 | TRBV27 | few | TGTGCCAGCCTCCGGGAGGGTGAGCAGTTCTTC | CASLREGEQFF
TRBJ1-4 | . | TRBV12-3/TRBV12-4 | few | TGTGCCAGCACCCCTAACGCAGGAGCTAATGAAAAACTGTTTTTT | CASTPNAGANEKLFF